These 19 T cell receptor beta chains originate from one sample sequenced in a study of blood T cell repertoires in COVID-19. Method: immunoSEQ multiplex PCR; TCRdb's copy keeps in-frame clones and lacks some. The sample contains around 300,000 clones, about 90% of which appear only once. Sequenced input: peripheral blood. The receptors stem from a woman aged 35 to 49 with acute or convalescent COVID-19.

This clone showed up just once. The V gene is TRBV4-1, the J gene TRBJ1-1; TRBD1 might be the D (6 bases). CDR3 length: 13 amino acids. The V end lost 4 bases, the J end lost 5 bases, and 11 bases lay between the germline ends. Germline V gene sequence: CDR1 MGHRA, CDR2 YSYEKL. The CDR3, as DNA: TGCGCCAGCAGCCCGATAGACAGGACTGAAGCTTTCTTT. It encodes CASSPIDRTEAFF.

This chain links TRBV18 with TRBJ1-2, with 10 bases lining up with TRBD1. This CDR3 comprises 15 residues. Trimming at V came to 4 bases and at J to 8 bases, leaving 10 bases not matched to a gene. Per the germline V gene, CDR1 is KGHSH and CDR2 is LQKENI. The CDR3 DNA follows: TGTGCCAGCTCACTCGGGACAGGGGCCCTAGAGGGCTACACCTTC. Amino acids: CASSLGTGALEGYTF.

This clone was found a few times. The genes are TRBV12-3 or TRBV12-4 and TRBJ1-1; TRBD1 agrees at 7 bases. The CDR3 runs to 13 residues. The V and J ends lost 11 bases and 6 bases, in that order; junction bases with no gene match: 12. In DNA form, the CDR3 reads TGTGCCTCGCTACCGGGACAGAGGGCTGAAGCTTTCTTT. This translates into CASLPGQRAEAFF.

V usage is TRBV29-1 and J usage is TRBJ1-1, with TRBD1 identical over 7 bases. Unmatched junction bases numbered 8, after V lost 4 bases and J lost 9 bases. Germline CDR1 SQVTM, CDR2 ANQGSEA. CDR3 size: 12 residues. This chain's CDR3 is CSVVMSGGKAFF. The CDR3 DNA is TGCAGCGTTGTAATGTCAGGGGGGAAAGCTTTCTTT. Using reference TRBV29-1 and TRBJ1-1 for the parts outside the CDR3, the full variable domain is SAVISQKPSRDICQRGTSLTIQCQVDSQVTMMFWYRQQPGQSLTLIATANQGSEATYESGFVIDKFPISRPNLTFSTLTVSNMSPEDSSIYLCSVVMSGGKAFFGQGTRLTVV.

The rearrangement joins TRBV5-6 to TRBJ2-2; TRBD1 agrees at 9 bases. This CDR3 spans 14 amino acids. Germline V gene data show CDR1 as SGHDT and CDR2 as YYEEEE. Losses at the gene ends were 3 bases for V and 8 bases for J; bases not matched to a gene: 5. The CDR3 sequence is CASSYGTGLGELFF. CDR3 DNA sequence: TGTGCCAGCAGCTACGGGACAGGGTTAGGGGAGCTGTTTTTT.

This clone occurred once. This chain links TRBV3-1 (or the pseudogene TRBV3-2) with TRBJ2-3; tentatively, D is TRBD2 (7 bases). The CDR3 spans 15 residues. CDR1 and CDR2 from the germline V gene are LGHDT and YNNKEL (reference sequence). Trimming left V 5 bases short and J 2 bases short, with 14 bases between. CDR3 in DNA: TGTGCCAGCAGCTACCGGGGGGCCCACACAGATACGCAGTATTTT. It yields the protein CASSYRGAHTDTQYF.

This clone has more than one count but fewer than ten. The chain employs TRBV11-2 and TRBJ2-1; 8 bases map to TRBD2. The germline V gene encodes CDR1 SGHAT and CDR2 FQNNGV. V shed 0 bases, J shed 6 bases, and the junction held 4 bases outside the gene matches. CDR3 length: 15 residues. CDR3 nucleotide sequence: TGTGCCAGCAGCTTAGACCGGGGGGGTTTCAATGAGCAGTTCTTC. Residues: CASSLDRGGFNEQFF. Supplemented by reference TRBV11-2 and TRBJ2-1, the full variable domain reads EAGVAQSPRYKIIEKRQSVAFWCNPISGHATLYWYQQILGQGPKLLIQFQNNGVVDDSQLPKDRFSAERLKGVDSTLKIQPAKLEDSAVYLCASSLDRGGFNEQFFGPGTRLTVL.

The genes are TRBV6-5 and TRBJ1-2; unclear D gene. The germline V gene has CDR1 MNHEY and CDR2 SVGAGI. V dropped 0 bases and J dropped 8 bases, with 16 bases sitting between them. The CDR3 is 15 amino acids. The CDR3: CASSYSEGVLPGYTF. CDR3 DNA: TGTGCCAGCAGTTACTCGGAGGGCGTACTGCCCGGCTACACCTTC.

This chain joins TRBV5-1 and TRBJ2-2; D unresolved. The germline V gene has CDR1 SGHRS and CDR2 YFSETQ. This CDR3 region has 16 residues. Trimming left V 4 bases short and J 3 bases short, with 16 bases between. CDR3 nucleotide sequence: TGCGCCAGCAGCCCTGGAGCAGCGAGTTACACCGGGGAGCTGTTTTTT. This translates into CASSPGAASYTGELFF. The full variable domain, in which reference TRBV5-1 and TRBJ2-2 provide the parts outside the CDR3, is KAGVTQTPRYLIKTRGQQVTLSCSPISGHRSVSWYQQTPGQGLQFLFEYFSETQRNKGNFPGRFSGRQFSNSRSEMNVSTLELGDSALYLCASSPGAASYTGELFFGEGSRLTVL.

The rearrangement links TRBV29-1 to TRBJ2-5; TRBD1 matches 7 bases. V was clipped by 4 bases and J by 5 bases; unmatched bases: 7. From germline, CDR1 is SQVTM and CDR2 ANQGSEA. The CDR3 consists of 13 residues. CDR3 amino acids: CSVVEGAIETQYF. The CDR3 DNA follows: TGCAGCGTTGTCGAGGGGGCAATCGAGACCCAGTACTTC.

This clone was observed once. In DNA form, the CDR3 reads TGCGCCAGCAGCCCAGGCCCCTTTCGCAATCAGCCCCAGCATTTT. It codes for CASSPGPFRNQPQHF. V and J are TRBV4-1 and TRBJ1-5; D call uncertain. The CDR3 totals 15 residues. Germline assignment: CDR1 MGHRA and CDR2 YSYEKL. Trimming removed 4 bases at V and 2 bases at J, with 12 bases between.

The V call is TRBV10-3, the J call TRBJ1-1; 10 bases agree with TRBD1. J was trimmed by 5 bases and V by 7 bases; bases with no gene match: 7. There are 14 residues in the CDR3. Germline V gives CDR1 ENHRY, CDR2 SYGVKD. CDR3 bases: TGTGCCATCAAAAACGACAGGGGGCATACTGAAGCTTTCTTT. Translated: CAIKNDRGHTEAFF.

The DNA for the CDR3 is TGTGCAAGTCGCCCGGGACTATCCGGGTATACGCAGTATTTT. Translated, it gives CASRPGLSGYTQYF. The genes are TRBV12-2 and TRBJ2-3; the table names TRBD2, a call not compared with the DNA. TRBV12-2 is a pseudogene. This CDR3 is 14 amino acids long.

The genes are TRBV6-5 and TRBJ1-6; tentative D call: TRBD1 (5 bases). CDR3 size: 13 residues. The V end lost 5 bases, the J end lost 9 bases, and 11 bases lay between the germline ends. Germline V gene sequence: CDR1 MNHEY, CDR2 SVGAGI. DNA for the CDR3: TGTGCCAGCAGTCCAGGGCTCCGTTCACCCCTCCACTTT. Its protein is CASSPGLRSPLHF.

The rearrangement joins TRBV4-1 to TRBJ1-2; 8 positions match TRBD1. Looked up from germline, CDR1 is MGHRA and CDR2 is YSYEKL. The trim removed 3 bases at V and 0 bases at J, leaving 6 bases unmatched. The CDR3 is 16 amino acids. The chain's CDR3 is CASSQITTGANYGYTF. The DNA for the CDR3 is TGCGCCAGCAGCCAGATAACGACAGGGGCTAACTATGGCTACACCTTC.

The V gene is TRBV9, the J gene TRBJ1-1; no definite D call. V lost 4 bases and J lost 2, with 15 bases in between. CDR3 length equals 15 residues. Germline assignment: CDR1 SGDLS and CDR2 YYNGEE. In DNA, the CDR3 is TGTGCCAGCAGCCCGAGCGGCTCACCTAACACTGAAGCTTTCTTT. Translated, it gives CASSPSGSPNTEAFF.

DNA of the CDR3: TGTGCCAGCAGTGAAGAAAGGACAGGGAATGGCGCTTTCTTT. Translating it yields CASSEERTGNGAFF. The chain uses TRBV6-1 and TRBJ1-1; 8 bases line up with TRBD1. V dropped 1 base and J dropped 11; count of bases not matched to a gene: 9. CDR3 length: 14 amino acids. Germline V lookup: CDR1 MNHNS, CDR2 SASEGT.

The CDR3, as DNA: TGTGCCAGCTCACCCGGACAGCCTGAGTGGCAGTACGTC. This encodes CASSPGQPEWQYV. This rearrangement joins TRBV18 to TRBJ2-7; possible D gene TRBD1, 6 bases. The CDR3 runs 13 residues. V was pared by 3 bases and J by 9 bases, with 15 bases between. Germline loops: CDR1 KGHSH, CDR2 LQKENI.

This rearrangement joins TRBV3-1 (or the pseudogene TRBV3-2) to TRBJ2-5, with 9 bases matching TRBD2. Germline V gene lookup returns CDR1 LGHDT and CDR2 YNNKEL (reference sequence). CDR3 size: 16 residues. With V trimmed by 0 bases and J by 5 bases, 7 bases remained unmatched. CDR3 region: CASSQDSAGGGETQYF. The CDR3 DNA reads as TGTGCCAGCAGCCAAGATAGTGCGGGAGGGGGGGAGACCCAGTACTTC.